This T cell receptor beta chain was captured by sequencing in a study of cytomegalovirus exposure and HLA in healthy donors. Between the trimmed V and J ends, which lost 1 base and 5 bases, there was a span of 12 bases. Germline CDR1 SGHRS, CDR2 YFSETQ. The CDR3 extends over 14 amino acids. The study, taken as a whole, reports: Reports described diagnosis of cytomegalovirus status by the classifier as highly specific and sensitive.

PCR involved 60 Vbeta and 13 Jbeta primers. Measured with immunoSEQ multiplex PCR; TCRdb has only the in-frame clones, and not every one. The sample yields 150,000 to 200,000 clones, about 75% seen once. Regarding this clone: Antigen: not known.

This rearrangement joins TRBV5-1 to TRBJ1-2; TRBD1 is a possible D gene (6 bases). Sequencing was done on a sample of PBMCs. The clonotype was recovered from a man younger than 30 in good health and CMV-seropositive. The CDR3 DNA follows: TGCGCCAGCAGCTTGAGTGACGGACAGTATGGCTACACCTTC. Protein sequence: CASSLSDGQYGYTF. Combining the CDR3 with reference TRBV5-1 and TRBJ1-2 gives the whole variable domain KAGVTQTPRYLIKTRGQQVTLSCSPISGHRSVSWYQQTPGQGLQFLFEYFSETQRNKGNFPGRFSGRQFSNSRSEMNVSTLELGDSALYLCASSLSDGQYGYTFGSGTRLTVV.